Listed here are 27 T cell receptor beta chains from one sample, sequenced in a study of blood T cells in healthy people across ages (dated by TCRdb to between 2015 and 2017). Libraries were prepared through 5' RACE. TCRdb shows the sequencer as Illumina HiSeq 2500. A second PCR of roughly 6 to 12 cycles was performed with a sample-barcoded 5' primer and a J-beta primer mix. TCRdb reprocessed the public reads (quality trimming at Q25 with fastp, clone calling with MiXCR) and kept in-frame beta chains. Merged by CDR3 protein, the rows form single entries marked with the most common genes and DNA. The sample table records 1.5 million or so distinct CDR3 sequences; approximately 40% of these occur just once. The ten largest clones capture 7.9% of the sample. Sequences were obtained from blood. All receptors derive from a woman between 18 and 30 years old in good health.

A few counts support this clonotype. V and J are TRBV20-1 and TRBJ1-1; D is uncertain. Germline loops: CDR1 DFQATT, CDR2 SNEGSKA (reference sequence). The CDR3 consists of 13 residues. V lost 2 bases to trimming and J lost 0 bases, with 7 bases between them. The DNA of the CDR3 is TGCAGTGCTAGAAAGACCCTGAACACTGAAGCTTTCTTT. Protein sequence: CSARKTLNTEAFF.

V usage is TRBV29-1 and J usage is TRBJ1-3, with TRBD1 as a possible D gene (5 bases). Trimming pared 3 bases from V and 4 bases from J, leaving 22 bases between. This CDR3 comprises 17 residues. Germline assignment: CDR1 SQVTM and CDR2 ANQGSEA. CDR3 region: CSVERGGKSLIGNTIYF. CDR3 coding DNA: TGCAGCGTTGAGAGGGGCGGAAAAAGCCTAATCGGAAACACCATATATTTT.

The chain uses TRBV20-1 and TRBJ2-3, with D perhaps TRBD2 (7 bases). The length of the CDR3 is 16 residues. The V gene's germline CDR1 is DFQATT and CDR2 SNEGSKA (reference sequence). Trimming pared 4 bases from V and 3 bases from J, leaving 20 bases between. CDR3: CSAIYRGGQLTDTQYF. CDR3 sequence (DNA): TGCAGTGCTATTTATAGGGGGGGCCAATTGACAGATACGCAGTATTTT.

This clonotype was recorded a few times. The chain is built from TRBV6-6 and TRBJ2-5; 10 nucleotides line up with TRBD2. Per the germline V gene, CDR1 is MNHNY and CDR2 is SVGAGI (reference sequence). With 0 bases clipped from V and 4 bases from J, the junction kept 8 bases outside the gene matches. The CDR3 loop spans 17 amino acids. The CDR3 DNA reads as TGTGCCAGCAGTTACTCGCCTAGCGGGAGTGTCCGAGAGACCCAGTACTTC. It yields the protein CASSYSPSGSVRETQYF.

The chain uses TRBV6-5 and TRBJ2-7; weak D call: TRBD2 (5 bases). CDR1 and CDR2 from the germline V gene are MNHEY and SVGAGI. V lost 6 bases and J lost 6, with 9 bases in between. The CDR3 spans 11 residues. The CDR3 DNA follows: TGTGCCAGCAGCAGACTAACCGAGCAGTACTTC. Its protein product is CASSRLTEQYF.

The V and J genes are TRBV6-2 or TRBV6-3 and TRBJ1-1; no reliable D call. Germline loops: CDR1 MNHEY, CDR2 SVGEGT. CDR3 length equals 18 residues. V was trimmed by 2 bases and J by 2 bases, leaving 21 bases between them. The CDR3 protein is CASSYEGGRSSGNTEAFF. The CDR3 nucleotides are TGTGCCAGCAGTTACGAAGGAGGACGGAGTTCAGGAAACACTGAAGCTTTCTTT.

This clonotype has a handful of counts. CDR3 residues: CASSGVVSYNEQFF. CDR3 in DNA: TGTGCCAGCAGTGGGGTAGTCTCCTACAATGAGCAGTTCTTC. The chain links TRBV2 to TRBJ2-1; D is ambiguous. From germline, CDR1 is SNHLY and CDR2 FYNNEI. CDR3 length equals 14 residues. V was pared by 4 bases and J by 0 bases, with 7 bases between.

The chain carries TRBV30 and TRBJ2-7; tentatively, D is TRBD2 (5 bases). Germline V CDR1 and CDR2: GTSNPN, SVGIG (reference sequence). CDR3 length equals 14 residues. The V end was cut by 4 bases, the J end by 9 bases, with 22 bases between. This chain's CDR3 is CAWKRFSLTSGQYF. CDR3 bases: TGTGCCTGGAAGCGCTTTTCGCTAACGAGCGGGCAGTACTTC.

This chain uses TRBV7-9 with TRBJ2-3; 9 bases line up with TRBD2. This CDR3 comprises 15 residues. V lost 4 bases, J lost 0 bases, and 2 bases stayed unmatched. CDR1 and CDR2 from the germline V gene are SEHNR and FQNEAQ (reference sequence). CDR3 in DNA: TGTGCCAGCAGCTCGGGACTAGCCAGCACAGATACGCAGTATTTT. This translates into CASSSGLASTDTQYF.

The chain combines TRBV7-3 with TRBJ2-3, with a possible D match to TRBD2 (7 bases). Germline V gives CDR1 SGHTA, CDR2 FQGTGA. Trimming left V 5 bases short and J 2 bases short, with 17 bases between. This CDR3 region has 16 residues. The CDR3 DNA reads as TGTGCCAGCAGCGGAGGCGCGGGGGCGAACACAGATACGCAGTATTTT. The encoded protein is CASSGGAGANTDTQYF.

The chain couples TRBV27 to TRBJ2-7; 8 bases fit TRBD1. Germline trimming cut 5 bases from V and 2 bases from J; bases unmatched to any gene: 8. Germline V gives CDR1 MNHEY, CDR2 SMNVEV (reference sequence). This CDR3 region has 15 residues. CDR3 in amino acids: CASSTRDRSTYEQYF. In DNA form, the CDR3 reads TGTGCCAGCAGTACCCGGGACAGGAGTACCTACGAGCAGTACTTC.

This chain's CDR3 is CASSVGSSGRAEGNEQFF. Written as DNA, the CDR3 is TGTGCCAGCAGCGTAGGATCTAGCGGGAGGGCCGAGGGCAATGAGCAGTTCTTC. The chain uses TRBV9 and TRBJ2-1; 12 nucleotides agree with TRBD2. Germline CDR1 SGDLS, CDR2 YYNGEE. The CDR3 sequence is 18 residues long. The trim removed 0 bases at V and 6 bases at J, leaving 10 bases unmatched.

This clonotype was detected only a few times. The chain carries TRBV12-3 or TRBV12-4 and TRBJ2-7; D perhaps matches TRBD2 (5 bases). Trimming took 7 bases from V and 3 from J, leaving 22 bases between them. There are 16 residues in the CDR3. The CDR3 loop reads CASTPGLGEIVYEQYF. The DNA of the CDR3 is TGTGCCAGCACCCCGGGCTTGGGAGAGATCGTCTACGAGCAGTACTTC.

This clonotype was counted between two and nine times. The V gene is TRBV27, the J gene TRBJ1-2, with D tentatively TRBD1 (6 bases). V was shortened by 4 bases and J by 6 bases, with 21 bases between the two germline ends. Germline-derived CDR1 and CDR2 are MNHEY and SMNVEV (reference sequence). This CDR3 has 16 residues. CDR3 amino acids: CASSSLRGKQENGYTF. CDR3 sequence (DNA): TGTGCCAGCAGTTCCCTCAGGGGCAAGCAAGAAAATGGCTACACCTTC.

The gene calls are TRBV20-1 and TRBJ2-1; D uncertain. CDR3 length: 14 residues. Germline-derived CDR1 and CDR2 are DFQATT and SNEGSKA (reference sequence). Trimming shortened V by 0 bases and J by 0 bases, and 6 bases separated the two germline ends. As DNA, the CDR3 is TGCAGTGCTAGAGAATTGCCCTCCTACAATGAGCAGTTCTTC. Encoded protein: CSARELPSYNEQFF.

The chain joins TRBV10-2 to TRBJ1-1, with D possibly matching TRBD1 (6 bases). The CDR3 is 14 residues long. Germline V CDR1 and CDR2: WSHSY, SAAADI. V gave up 5 bases and J gave up 4 bases, with 14 bases separating them. CDR3 sequence: CASSYRDGGTEAFF. CDR3 DNA sequence: TGCGCCAGCAGTTACAGGGACGGGGGCACTGAAGCTTTCTTT.

The chain combines TRBV5-1 with TRBJ2-5, with D tentatively TRBD1 (6 bases). The J call may not be correct, given that the DNA end is closer to TRBJ2-7. The CDR3 sequence is 17 residues long. Germline V gives CDR1 SGHRS, CDR2 YFSETQ. The CDR3 region is CASSLVTGTSYYREQYF. In DNA form, the CDR3 reads TGCGCCAGCAGCTTGGTGACCGGGACATCCTATTACCGCGAGCAGTACTTC.

This clonotype was seen only a few times. This chain joins TRBV24-1 and TRBJ2-7; TRBD1 matches 8 bases. V shed 1 base and J 2 bases; nucleotides not matched to a gene: 6. Germline CDR1 is KGHDR and CDR2 is SFDVKD. CDR3 size: 16 residues. In DNA, the CDR3 is TGTGCCACCAGTGATTTTGCGACAGGGGACCCCTACGAGCAGTACTTC. This sequence encodes CATSDFATGDPYEQYF.

In its sample, this clonotype was seen a few times. The CDR3 nucleotides are TGCAGCGTTGGGGATGGTGGCTACACCTTC. Protein sequence: CSVGDGGYTF. The chain recombines TRBV29-1 with TRBJ1-2; D is undetermined. The germline V gene encodes CDR1 SQVTM and CDR2 ANQGSEA. Trimming stripped 4 bases from V and 7 bases from J, with 7 bases between. This CDR3 contains 10 residues.

This clonotype has only a few counts. V and J are TRBV6-1 and TRBJ1-4; D is ambiguous. The CDR3 runs to 13 residues. V was pared by 0 bases and J by 9 bases, with 8 bases between. Germline V CDR1 and CDR2: MNHNS, SASEGT. The CDR3 bases are TGTGCCAGCAGTGAAGCCATAGGGCAAAAACTGTTTTTT. Its translation is CASSEAIGQKLFF.

This clonotype was counted between two and nine times. This chain connects TRBV10-3 to TRBJ2-1, with 9 bases lining up with TRBD2. CDR1 is ENHRY and CDR2 is SYGVKD in the germline V gene. The CDR3 runs to 14 residues. Trimming removed 6 bases from V and 6 bases from J; junction bases left unmatched: 6. DNA of the CDR3: TGTGCCATCAGGACTAGCGGCGCGATCAATGAGCAGTTCTTC. Protein sequence: CAIRTSGAINEQFF.

The genes are TRBV2 and TRBJ2-1, with 9 bases fitting TRBD2. The CDR3 is made up of 15 amino acids. Germline lookup yields CDR1 SNHLY and CDR2 FYNNEI. V shed 6 bases, J shed 3 bases, and the junction held 6 bases outside the gene matches. In DNA, the CDR3 is TGTGCCAGCAGCGACCTAGCGGGGCTCTACAATGAGCAGTTCTTC. Amino acid sequence: CASSDLAGLYNEQFF. The full variable domain, in which reference TRBV2 and TRBJ2-1 provide the parts outside the CDR3, is EPEVTQTPSHQVTQMGQEVILRCVPISNHLYFYWYRQILGQKVEFLVSFYNNEISEKSEIFDDQFSVERPDGSNFTLKIRSTKLEDSAMYFCASSDLAGLYNEQFFGPGTRLTVL.

This rearrangement joins TRBV20-1 to TRBJ2-5; the D gene is possibly TRBD2 (5 bases). Trimming took 6 bases from V and 13 from J, leaving 18 bases between them. The CDR3 has 11 amino acids. CDR1 is DFQATT and CDR2 is SNEGSKA in the germline V gene (reference sequence). DNA for the CDR3: TGCAGTGCGCTTCTAGGTCGGGGAGTGTACTTC. Its protein is CSALLGRGVYF.

J is TRBJ1-5 and V is TRBV19, with TRBD1 matching over 7 bases. The germline V gene has CDR1 LNHDA and CDR2 SQIVND (reference sequence). Unmatched junction bases numbered 12, after V lost 4 bases and J lost 6 bases. The CDR3 is 16 residues long. The DNA for the CDR3 is TGTGCCAGTAGTAAAGATCTTATGACAGGGAGTCAGCCCCAGCATTTT. Its protein is CASSKDLMTGSQPQHF.

This clonotype was recorded once. The V and J genes are TRBV5-4 and TRBJ2-2; 7 nucleotides line up with TRBD2. Germline-derived CDR1 and CDR2 are SGHNT and YYREEE (reference sequence). CDR3 length equals 15 residues. Trimming removed 4 bases from V and 6 bases from J; junction bases left unmatched: 9. CDR3 coding DNA: TGTGCCAGCAGCCCCGGGCGGGAGTATGCCGGGGAGCTGTTTTTT. Translating it yields CASSPGREYAGELFF.

The chain employs TRBV27 and TRBJ2-7; the match to TRBD1 covers 10 bases. The DNA end is more similar to TRBJ2-5, so the J call may be wrong. Germline loops: CDR1 MNHEY, CDR2 SMNVEV (reference sequence). The CDR3 extends over 16 amino acids. For the CDR3, the DNA is TGTGCCAGCAGTTCTATGACAGGGGGCTTGAGAGAGACCCAGTACTTC. Protein: CASSSMTGGLRETQYF.

The V and J genes are TRBV12-3 or TRBV12-4 and TRBJ2-5; no firm D call. Trimming cost V 5 bases and J 2 bases, with 12 bases left between them. This CDR3 is 14 amino acids long. The CDR3 coding sequence is TGTGCCAGCAGTGTTTGGACGGATCAAGAGACCCAGTACTTC. Translated: CASSVWTDQETQYF.